The T cell receptor (beta chain) described here comes from a study of control samples from healthy donors and cancer patients. V gave up 4 bases and J gave up 0 bases, with 10 bases separating them. This CDR3 is 16 amino acids long. Germline V CDR1 and CDR2: SNHLY, FYNNEI. Profiling relied on immunoSEQ multiplex PCR, and the TCRdb table lists in-frame clones only, not all of them. This sample has 150,000 to 170,000 clones, with about 94% found just once. The chain uses TRBV2 and TRBJ1-6; possibly TRBD1 for D (5 bases). Sequencing was done on a sample of blood. This clonotype was sampled from a man aged 40-49 years in good health. The CDR3 DNA reads as TGTGCCAGCAGTGCGGGGGGGAGCTCCTATAATTCACCCCTCCACTTT. This encodes CASSAGGSSYNSPLHF.